The rows below give T cell receptor beta chains drawn from one sample of a study of blood T cell repertoires in COVID-19. Here immunoSEQ multiplex PCR was the method, and the copy in TCRdb shows in-frame clones only, minus some. The sample shows 15,000 to 20,000 clones, around nine tenths of them seen only once. Sequences were obtained from peripheral blood. Every receptor here comes from a human donor in a cohort sampled during active COVID-19. The CDR3 runs from the conserved cysteine through the conserved F or W. D genes are given only for firm matches. Size tells how often a clone was seen (once, few, many) or the class of an expanded clone, and some rows leave it out.

d_call: NA
clone_size: NA
j_call: TRBJ1-6
v_call: TRBV6-5
cdr3_nt: TGTGCCAGCGGAGGGGTCCAGTTCTCACCCCTCCACTTT
cdr3_aa: CASGGVQFSPLHF

d_call: TRBD2
clone_size: NA
j_call: TRBJ2-1
v_call: TRBV9
cdr3_nt: TGTGCCAGCAGCGTAGACTTGCGACTAGCCGGCAATGAGCAGTTCTTC
cdr3_aa: CASSVDLRLAGNEQFF

d_call: TRBD1
clone_size: NA
j_call: TRBJ1-4
v_call: TRBV12-3/TRBV12-4
cdr3_nt: TGTGCCAGCACTCTACAGGGGGGGGAAAAACTGTTTTTT
cdr3_aa: CASTLQGGEKLFF

d_call: NA
clone_size: NA
j_call: TRBJ2-7
v_call: TRBV9
cdr3_nt: TGTGCCAGCAGCCCTCAAGGGAGCTCCTACGAGCAGTACTTC
cdr3_aa: CASSPQGSSYEQYF

d_call: NA
clone_size: NA
j_call: TRBJ2-5
v_call: TRBV4-1
cdr3_nt: TGCGCCAGCAGCCTCGACAGGGAGGAACAAGAGACCCAGTACTTC
cdr3_aa: CASSLDREEQETQYF

d_call: NA
clone_size: once
j_call: TRBJ1-6
v_call: TRBV19
cdr3_nt: TGTGCCAGTACCATGAAAAGTCTCAGGGCCATCTCACCCCTCCACTTT
cdr3_aa: CASTMKSLRAISPLHF

d_call: TRBD1
clone_size: NA
j_call: TRBJ1-1
v_call: TRBV10-3
cdr3_nt: TGTGCCATCACCATTGACAGGGGCGGCAACACTGAAGCTTTCTTT
cdr3_aa: CAITIDRGGNTEAFF

d_call: NA
clone_size: NA
j_call: TRBJ2-2
v_call: TRBV5-1
cdr3_nt: TGCGCCAGCAGCTTGGCCGGCGGGGAGCTGTTTTTT
cdr3_aa: CASSLAGGELFF

d_call: NA
clone_size: NA
j_call: TRBJ2-6
v_call: TRBV18
cdr3_nt: TGTGCCAGCTCACCACCGTATCGTCGCGAAACTGGGGCCAACGTCCTGACTTTC
cdr3_aa: CASSPPYRRETGANVLTF

d_call: NA
clone_size: NA
j_call: TRBJ1-2
v_call: TRBV18
cdr3_nt: TGTGCCAGCTCACCGGGGGGGAACCATGGCTACACCTTC
cdr3_aa: CASSPGGNHGYTF

d_call: NA
clone_size: NA
j_call: TRBJ2-7
v_call: TRBV5-1
cdr3_nt: TGCGCCAGCAGCTTGGATCCAGGGGGGCGCGAGCAGTACTTC
cdr3_aa: CASSLDPGGREQYF

d_call: TRBD2
clone_size: NA
j_call: TRBJ2-1
v_call: TRBV11-3
cdr3_nt: TGTGCCAGCAGCAAAGGGACTAGCGGGGGATCGGTGGGAAATGAGCAGTTCTTC
cdr3_aa: CASSKGTSGGSVGNEQFF

d_call: TRBD1
clone_size: NA
j_call: TRBJ2-2
v_call: TRBV18
cdr3_nt: TGTGCCAGCTACGACGAGGGGGCGCCGAACACCGGGGAGCTGTTTTTT
cdr3_aa: CASYDEGAPNTGELFF

d_call: NA
clone_size: few
j_call: TRBJ2-2
v_call: TRBV11-2
cdr3_nt: TGTGCCAGCAGCCCGTTAACAGGGAACACCGGGGAGCTGTTTTTT
cdr3_aa: CASSPLTGNTGELFF

d_call: NA
clone_size: NA
j_call: TRBJ2-5
v_call: TRBV11-2
cdr3_nt: TGTGCCAGCAGCCGTGGGCAGGCCGAGACCCAGTACTTC
cdr3_aa: CASSRGQAETQYF

d_call: TRBD1
clone_size: NA
j_call: TRBJ2-4
v_call: TRBV6-2/TRBV6-3
cdr3_nt: TGTGCCAGCAGCCAACTGGGGACAGGGCTAAACATTCAGTACTTC
cdr3_aa: CASSQLGTGLNIQYF

d_call: NA
clone_size: NA
j_call: TRBJ1-4
v_call: TRBV19
cdr3_nt: TGTGCCAGTAGTAACTACAGGTTCGGGAATGAAAAACTGTTTTTT
cdr3_aa: CASSNYRFGNEKLFF

d_call: TRBD2
clone_size: NA
j_call: TRBJ2-5
v_call: TRBV6-1
cdr3_nt: TGTGCCAGCAGTGAACGGGGGGGGCTGGAGACCCAGTACTTC
cdr3_aa: CASSERGGLETQYF

d_call: NA
clone_size: NA
j_call: TRBJ2-3
v_call: TRBV6-2/TRBV6-3
cdr3_nt: TGTGCCAGCAGTTACTCGGTGTCGGTTAGCACAGATACGCAGTATTTT
cdr3_aa: CASSYSVSVSTDTQYF

d_call: TRBD1
clone_size: NA
j_call: TRBJ2-1
v_call: TRBV5-1
cdr3_nt: TGCGCCAGCAGCCCCGGGACAGGTTCTTTCAATGAGCAGTTCTTC
cdr3_aa: CASSPGTGSFNEQFF

d_call: NA
clone_size: NA
j_call: TRBJ1-2
v_call: TRBV10-3
cdr3_nt: TGTGCCATCAGTGAACCGGGGGGGGACTATGGCTACACCTTC
cdr3_aa: CAISEPGGDYGYTF

d_call: TRBD1
clone_size: NA
j_call: TRBJ1-1
v_call: TRBV27
cdr3_nt: TGTGCCAGCAGTTTATCCCAGTGGCAGGGGGAAAACACTGAAGCTTTCTTT
cdr3_aa: CASSLSQWQGENTEAFF

d_call: NA
clone_size: NA
j_call: TRBJ1-1
v_call: TRBV10-2
cdr3_nt: TGCGCCAGCAGTGGACTTTCTCGGAACACTGAAGCTTTCTTT
cdr3_aa: CASSGLSRNTEAFF

d_call: NA
clone_size: NA
j_call: TRBJ1-4
v_call: TRBV30
cdr3_nt: TGTGCCTGGAGAAGGAGGTCAACTAATGAAAAACTGTTTTTT
cdr3_aa: CAWRRRSTNEKLFF